Shown below are 20 T cell receptor beta chains from a single sample sequenced in a study of T cells after yellow fever vaccination. TCRdb independently ran MiXCR on the 5' RACE reads; one entry per CDR3 protein. The sample consists of 80,000 to 100,000 distinct CDR3 sequences, roughly 9% of them appearing once. Sequences were derived from CD8+ T cells not binding an NS4B(214-222) dextramer, sorted from PBMCs, sampled approximately 16 days after the first yellow fever vaccination. These receptors all come from a man aged 18 to 29 who received the YFV17D yellow fever vaccine.

A few counts support this clonotype. The chain is built from TRBV12-3 or TRBV12-4 and TRBJ1-2; D is unresolved. V shed 0 bases and J shed 3 bases, with 5 bases lying between them. CDR3 length: 13 residues. This CDR3 is CASSLAHHYGYTF. The CDR3 DNA sequence: TGTGCCAGCAGTTTAGCACACCACTATGGCTACACCTTC.

There are a few counts of this clonotype. The rearrangement joins TRBV6-1 to TRBJ2-7; the match to TRBD1 covers 9 bases. The CDR3 length is 16 residues. Germline CDR1 and CDR2: MNHNS and SASEGT. With 7 bases clipped from V and 7 bases from J, the junction kept 17 bases outside the gene matches. The CDR3 bases are TGTGCCAGCATAAGGCGCCCGGGACAGGGAGCGGGAGAGCAGTACTTC. Its protein product is CASIRRPGQGAGEQYF.

The chain is built from TRBV7-2 and TRBJ2-3, with 9 bases aligning to TRBD2. The V segment lost 5 bases and the J segment 0 bases; nucleotides outside the gene matches: 3. The CDR3 has 15 residues. CDR1 and CDR2 from the germline V gene are SGHTA and FQGNSA. The CDR3 sequence: CASSATSGSTDTQYF. The CDR3, as DNA: TGTGCCAGCAGCGCAACTAGCGGGAGCACAGATACGCAGTATTTT.

This clonotype was picked up a small number of times. The rearrangement joins TRBV4-2 to TRBJ2-2; D not resolved. Germline CDR1 LGHNA, CDR2 YNFKEQ. The CDR3 totals 15 residues. The V gene lost 1 base and the J gene lost 4 bases, with 10 bases spanning the gap. CDR3 sequence reads: CASSQANGPTGELFF. DNA of the CDR3: TGTGCCAGCAGCCAAGCTAACGGACCCACCGGGGAGCTGTTTTTT.

The genes are TRBV7-3 and TRBJ2-7, with TRBD2 matching 10 bases. With V trimmed by 2 bases and J by 3 bases, 4 bases remained unmatched. Germline-derived CDR1 and CDR2 are SGHTA and FQGTGA. The CDR3 runs 15 residues. The CDR3 DNA reads as TGTGCCAGCAGCTTAGTTAGCGGGGGGAACTACGAGCAGTACTTC. Protein sequence: CASSLVSGGNYEQYF.

The genes are TRBV7-2 and TRBJ2-1, with D maybe TRBD2 (6 bases). V lost 8 bases and J lost 0, with 14 bases in between. The CDR3 loop spans 15 amino acids. The germline CDR1 and CDR2 sequences are SGHTA and FQGNSA. The CDR3 sequence is CASAAGFSSYNEQFF. In nucleotides, the CDR3 is TGTGCCAGCGCCGCGGGGTTCTCCTCCTACAATGAGCAGTTCTTC.

This clonotype was seen only a few times. Written as DNA, the CDR3 is TGTGCCAGCAGCCAAACCCAGGTTAACTATGGCTACACCTTC. Its translation: CASSQTQVNYGYTF. The J gene is TRBJ1-2, the V gene TRBV4-2; D unclear. The CDR3 runs to 14 residues. Germline V gene data show CDR1 as LGHNA and CDR2 as YNFKEQ. Between the trimmed V and J ends, which lost 2 bases and 1 base, there was a span of 8 bases.

V usage is TRBV12-3 or TRBV12-4 and J usage is TRBJ2-7, with TRBD1 matching 8 bases. This CDR3 region has 15 residues. V trimming: 3 bases; J trimming: 2 bases; junction bases outside the gene matches: 6. CDR3 sequence: CASSFGTGKTYEQYF. The CDR3 bases are TGTGCCAGCAGTTTTGGGACAGGTAAAACCTACGAGCAGTACTTC.

This clonotype has only a few counts. CDR3 bases: TGTGCCAGCAGCCGAGACTCCTACTACGAGCAGTACTTC. Protein sequence: CASSRDSYYEQYF. This chain joins TRBV11-2 and TRBJ2-7; D remains ambiguous. Between the trimmed V and J ends, which lost 5 bases and 3 bases, there was a span of 11 bases. The CDR3 is 13 residues long. In germline, CDR1 is SGHAT, CDR2 FQNNGV. Filled out from reference TRBV11-2 and TRBJ2-7, the complete variable domain reads EAGVAQSPRYKIIEKRQSVAFWCNPISGHATLYWYQQILGQGPKLLIQFQNNGVVDDSQLPKDRFSAERLKGVDSTLKIQPAKLEDSAVYLCASSRDSYYEQYFGPGTRLTVT.

J is TRBJ2-5 and V is TRBV7-9; no firm D call. The V gene's germline CDR1 is SEHNR and CDR2 FQNEAQ (reference sequence). The ends were cut back, 5 bases at V and 2 bases at J, with 9 bases in the middle. The CDR3 spans 13 residues. DNA for the CDR3: TGTGCCAGCAGCCCCGGGTCACAAGAGACCCAGTACTTC. Translation gives CASSPGSQETQYF. The variable domain in full, with the rest retrieved from reference TRBV7-9 and TRBJ2-5, is DTGVSQNPRHKITKRGQNVTFRCDPISEHNRLYWYRQTLGQGPEFLTYFQNEAQLEKSRLLSDRFSAERPKGSFSTLEIQRTEQGDSAMYLCASSPGSQETQYFGPGTRLLVL.

This clonotype was picked up a small number of times. The rearrangement links TRBV4-2 to TRBJ2-3, with a possible D match to TRBD2 (5 bases). Germline values: CDR1 LGHNA, CDR2 YNFKEQ. CDR3 length equals 14 residues. V was pared by 0 bases and J by 11 bases, with 15 bases between. CDR3 nucleotide sequence: TGTGCCAGCAGCCAAGATTCGAGCCCCGAGGGGCAGTATTTT. Its translation is CASSQDSSPEGQYF.

This clonotype has only a few counts. The CDR3 nucleotides read TGTGCCAGCTCACCCCCGGGACAGGGAGTAGATACGCAGTATTTT. Residues: CASSPPGQGVDTQYF. The chain joins TRBV18 to TRBJ2-3, with TRBD1 matching over 9 bases. CDR1 KGHSH and CDR2 LQKENI come from the germline V gene. CDR3 size: 15 residues. V was clipped by 3 bases and J by 5 bases; unmatched bases: 6. Using reference TRBV18 and TRBJ2-3 for the parts outside the CDR3, the full variable domain is NAGVMQNPRHLVRRRGQEARLRCSPMKGHSHVYWYRQLPEEGLKFMVYLQKENIIDESGMPKERFSAEFPKEGPSILRIQQVVRGDSAAYFCASSPPGQGVDTQYFGPGTRLTVL.

The chain has TRBV19 and TRBJ2-2; 12 bases fit TRBD2. The CDR3 has 15 amino acids. Germline-derived CDR1 and CDR2 are LNHDA and SQIVND (reference sequence). With 7 bases clipped from V and 7 bases from J, the junction kept 7 bases outside the gene matches. As DNA, the CDR3 is TGTGCCAGTACGAGACTAGCGGGGGATATCGGGGAGCTGTTTTTT. Its protein is CASTRLAGDIGELFF.

The sample holds a few counts of this clonotype. The chain employs TRBV4-1 and TRBJ2-4; no clear D gene. The CDR3 covers 15 residues. Trimming removed 4 bases from V and 2 bases from J, with 12 bases in between. Germline V gives CDR1 MGHRA, CDR2 YSYEKL. CDR3 residues: CASSPPYKTKNIQYF. CDR3 sequence (DNA): TGCGCCAGCAGCCCCCCCTATAAAACCAAAAACATTCAGTACTTC.

This clonotype occurred a few times. The gene calls are TRBV6-2 or TRBV6-3 and TRBJ2-1; D might be TRBD2 (7 bases). Germline assignment: CDR1 MNHEY and CDR2 SVGEGT. V was shortened by 6 bases and J by 4 bases, with 19 bases between the two germline ends. The CDR3 totals 16 residues. CDR3 in amino acids: CASSKPRGAPYNEQFF. The DNA for the CDR3 is TGTGCCAGCAGCAAACCCCGGGGGGCCCCTTACAATGAGCAGTTCTTC.

This clonotype turned up a few times. V and J are TRBV6-1 and TRBJ2-5; tentative D call: TRBD1 (6 bases). Trimming pared 7 bases from V and 1 base from J, leaving 16 bases between. Germline V lookup: CDR1 MNHNS, CDR2 SASEGT. The CDR3 runs 15 residues. CDR3 DNA: TGTGCCAGCACGCCCGGGGCAGGGGCCCAAGAGACCCAGTACTTC. This translates into CASTPGAGAQETQYF.

The gene calls are TRBV4-1 and TRBJ2-5; possibly TRBD1 for D (6 bases). This CDR3 is 15 amino acids long. Looked up from germline, CDR1 is MGHRA and CDR2 is YSYEKL. Trimming pared 0 bases from V and 0 bases from J, leaving 8 bases between. Here the CDR3 DNA reads TGCGCCAGCAGCCAAGACGGGACAAACCAAGAGACCCAGTACTTC. Protein product: CASSQDGTNQETQYF.

This clonotype was detected a few times. DNA of the CDR3: TGTGCCAGCAGCTTAGAGAGTGGGGGGGGAATCGGCACTGAAGCTTTCTTT. It encodes CASSLESGGGIGTEAFF. The chain joins TRBV7-9 to TRBJ1-1, with D possibly TRBD1 on 5 matching bases. Deletions cut 1 base from V and 4 bases from J, with 19 bases between. This CDR3 spans 17 amino acids. Germline lookup yields CDR1 SEHNR and CDR2 FQNEAQ (reference sequence).

The CDR3: CASSPRGPDTQYF. The CDR3 coding sequence is TGCGCCAGCAGCCCGCGCGGGCCCGATACGCAGTATTTT. The chain recombines TRBV5-1 with TRBJ2-3; tentatively, D is TRBD2 (5 bases). Germline V lookup: CDR1 SGHRS, CDR2 YFSETQ. With 4 bases removed from V and 6 bases from J, the gap between germline ends came to 12 bases. The CDR3 loop spans 13 amino acids.

This clonotype was seen more than once but under ten times. The CDR3: CASSGSGGRSTDTQYF. In nucleotides, the CDR3 is TGCGCCAGCAGCGGAAGCGGGGGACGTAGCACAGATACGCAGTATTTT. This chain joins TRBV5-1 and TRBJ2-3; 8 bases agree with TRBD2. With 4 bases clipped from V and 0 bases from J, the junction kept 7 bases outside the gene matches. The CDR3 runs 16 residues. Germline V gene data show CDR1 as SGHRS and CDR2 as YFSETQ.